This T cell receptor beta chain was found in a study of T cell responses to AZD1222 COVID-19 vaccine. Overall study findings and caveats: Receipt of two AZD1222 doses was followed by a rise in Spike-specific TCR breadth and depth.

To note about this clone: Its matching antigen is unknown.

TCRdb's copy holds only in-frame clones and misses some; the assay was immunoSEQ multiplex PCR. Among 57,000 or so clones, 75% to 90% were seen once, and the ten largest hold about 21%. J gave up 2 bases and V 5 bases, and 11 bases lay outside the gene matches. Germline V gene data show CDR1 as MDHEN and CDR2 as SYDVKM. The length of the CDR3 is 16 residues. The receptor comes from an adult in good health. This chain joins TRBV28 and TRBJ2-7, with 8 bases aligning to TRBD2. The source was peripheral blood, collected on day 0 of MenACWY control vaccination. The CDR3 loop is CASSTTIAGNPYEQYF. The CDR3 nucleotides are TGTGCCAGCAGTACTACTATAGCGGGGAACCCCTACGAGCAGTACTTC. The full variable domain, with the rest looked up from reference TRBV28 and TRBJ2-7, is DVKVTQSSRYLVKRTGEKVFLECVQDMDHENMFWYRQDPGLGLRLIYFSYDVKMKEKGDIPEGYSVSREKKERFSLILESASTNQTSMYLCASSTTIAGNPYEQYFGPGTRLTVT.